This entry lists 11 T cell receptor beta chains sequenced from one sample in a study of blood T cell repertoires in COVID-19. Measured with immunoSEQ multiplex PCR; TCRdb has only the in-frame clones, and not every one. Among 110,000 to 150,000 clones listed, approximately 87% were seen once. The specimen was peripheral blood. These receptor sequences come from a human donor in a cohort sampled during active COVID-19.

The chain recombines TRBV6-1 with TRBJ2-7; the match to TRBD2 covers 10 bases. The CDR3 has 15 amino acids. Germline V lookup: CDR1 MNHNS, CDR2 SASEGT. Losses at the gene ends were 3 bases for V and 5 bases for J; bases not matched to a gene: 7. CDR3 amino acids: CASSEASGRSNEQYV. The CDR3, as DNA: TGTGCCAGCAGTGAGGCTAGCGGGAGATCCAACGAGCAGTACGTC.

The V and J genes are TRBV5-6 and TRBJ1-4, with TRBD1 matching 7 bases. Germline V gene sequence: CDR1 SGHDT, CDR2 YYEEEE. The CDR3 consists of 16 residues. V gave up 2 bases and J gave up 1 base; unmatched junction bases: 5. CDR3 DNA: TGTGCCAGCAGCTTACAGGGGAAGGGAACTAATGAAAAACTGTTTTTT. This translates into CASSLQGKGTNEKLFF.

The chain joins TRBV10-3 to TRBJ1-4; perhaps TRBD1 as D (5 bases). Germline V gene data show CDR1 as ENHRY and CDR2 as SYGVKD. The CDR3 covers 15 residues. V was pared by 3 bases and J by 7 bases, with 15 bases between. The CDR3 bases are TGTGCCATCAGTGACCAGGGAGGTGGTGGTGAAAAACTGTTTTTT. It yields the protein CAISDQGGGGEKLFF.

This chain connects TRBV5-1 to TRBJ2-1, with 9 bases that match TRBD1. Trimming took 6 bases from V and 6 from J; bases not matched to a gene: 10. Germline V lookup: CDR1 SGHRS, CDR2 YFSETQ. The CDR3 has 15 amino acids. This CDR3 reads CASTETGQGINEQFF. CDR3 nucleotide sequence: TGCGCCAGCACCGAGACGGGACAGGGAATCAATGAGCAGTTCTTC. Using reference TRBV5-1 and TRBJ2-1 for the parts outside the CDR3, the full variable domain is KAGVTQTPRYLIKTRGQQVTLSCSPISGHRSVSWYQQTPGQGLQFLFEYFSETQRNKGNFPGRFSGRQFSNSRSEMNVSTLELGDSALYLCASTETGQGINEQFFGPGTRLTVL.

This sequence joins TRBV29-1 and TRBJ1-2, with D possibly matching TRBD1 (5 bases). The germline CDR1 and CDR2 sequences are SQVTM and ANQGSEA. There are 12 residues in the CDR3. Deletions cut 4 bases from V and 6 bases from J, with 12 bases between. This CDR3 reads CSVVTGGDGYTF. The CDR3 nucleotides read TGCAGCGTTGTAACGGGGGGTGATGGCTACACCTTC. The full variable domain, its missing parts supplied by reference TRBV29-1 and TRBJ1-2, is SAVISQKPSRDICQRGTSLTIQCQVDSQVTMMFWYRQQPGQSLTLIATANQGSEATYESGFVIDKFPISRPNLTFSTLTVSNMSPEDSSIYLCSVVTGGDGYTFGSGTRLTVV.

The chain recombines TRBV5-6 with TRBJ2-7; no clear D gene. This CDR3 has 12 residues. Germline-derived CDR1 and CDR2 are SGHDT and YYEEEE. The germline V and J ends were trimmed by 1 base and 3 bases, with 5 bases remaining between them. The CDR3 protein is CASSLTFYEQYV. CDR3 coding DNA: TGTGCCAGCAGCTTGACTTTCTACGAGCAGTACGTC.

CDR3 sequence: CASSLREGEQFF. The CDR3 region has the DNA TGTGCCAGCAGTTTACGGGAGGGGGAGCAGTTCTTC. The chain is built from TRBV12-3 or TRBV12-4 and TRBJ2-1; 8 nucleotides line up with TRBD2. This CDR3 has 12 residues. V trimming: 2 bases; J trimming: 10 bases; junction bases outside the gene matches: 1.

The CDR3 region is CASSFSQGAREQYF. In DNA form, the CDR3 reads TGTGCCAGCAGCTTCTCACAGGGGGCGAGGGAGCAGTACTTC. V gene TRBV11-3 combines with J gene TRBJ2-7, with 9 bases aligning to TRBD1. The CDR3 extends over 14 amino acids. Germline V CDR1 and CDR2: SGHNT, YENEEA. J lost 7 bases, V lost 3 bases, and 7 bases had no gene match.

The rearrangement joins TRBV27 to TRBJ2-7; TRBD1 matches 8 bases. V trimming: 4 bases; J trimming: 0 bases; junction bases outside the gene matches: 2. The CDR3 has 14 amino acids. CDR1 and CDR2 (germline): MNHEY, SMNVEV (reference sequence). Here the CDR3 reads CASSWDRSSYEQYF. CDR3 DNA sequence: TGTGCCAGCAGTTGGGACAGGAGCTCCTACGAGCAGTACTTC.

The rearrangement joins TRBV19 to TRBJ2-1, with 12 bases fitting TRBD2. This CDR3 spans 13 amino acids. V shed 6 bases and J 8 bases; nucleotides not matched to a gene: 2. Germline assignment: CDR1 LNHDA and CDR2 SQIVND (reference sequence). CDR3 sequence reads: CASRRLAGDEQFF. CDR3 DNA sequence: TGTGCCAGTAGGCGACTAGCGGGGGATGAGCAGTTCTTC. The entire variable domain, with the rest obtained from reference TRBV19 and TRBJ2-1, is as follows: DGGITQSPKYLFRKEGQNVTLSCEQNLNHDAMYWYRQDPGQGLRLIYYSQIVNDFQKGDIAEGYSVSREKKESFPLTVTSAQKNPTAFYLCASRRLAGDEQFFGPGTRLTVL.

The chain joins TRBV11-3 to TRBJ2-5; 7 bases fit TRBD2. This CDR3 spans 15 amino acids. Germline trimming cut 3 bases from V and 2 bases from J; bases unmatched to any gene: 6. The germline CDR1 and CDR2 sequences are SGHNT and YENEEA. The CDR3 spells CASSFGGDGQETQYF. The CDR3 DNA is TGTGCCAGCAGCTTTGGGGGGGATGGTCAAGAGACCCAGTACTTC. The whole variable domain, filled in from reference TRBV11-3 and TRBJ2-5, reads EAGVVQSPRYKIIEKKQPVAFWCNPISGHNTLYWYLQNLGQGPELLIRYENEEAVDDSQLPKDRFSAERLKGVDSTLKIQPAELGDSAVYLCASSFGGDGQETQYFGPGTRLLVL.